Below are 27 T cell receptor beta chains sequenced from a single sample in a study of post-analysis software for immune sequencing data. These TCRs' antigens remain unknown. Carried by the TCR beta cDNA libraries were unique molecular identifiers. In TCRdb, the PCR reads were re-called with MiXCR into one record per CDR3 protein. The sample lists about 770,000 distinct CDR3 sequences; 46% were seen once. General study results and limits: With TRBV5-6, TRBV5-1 and TRBV20-1 included, about five TRBV segments were more frequent in patients than in controls.

The sequencing input was blood. Source of these receptors: a girl aged 5-17 years with multiple sclerosis.

The chain carries TRBV5-5 and TRBJ2-1, with TRBD2 matching over 7 bases. CDR1 SGHKS and CDR2 YYEKEE come from the germline V gene (reference sequence). Unmatched junction bases numbered 9, after V lost 4 bases and J lost 2 bases. The CDR3 has 16 residues. The chain's CDR3 is CASSTTGAGPYNEQFF. In DNA, the CDR3 is TGTGCCAGCAGCACAACAGGAGCGGGGCCCTACAATGAGCAGTTCTTC.

This clonotype has more than one count but fewer than ten. The rearrangement uses TRBV20-1 and TRBJ1-5; TRBD1 matches 7 bases. The CDR3 is 16 amino acids. CDR1 is DFQATT, CDR2 SNEGSKA, per germline (reference sequence). V trimming: 3 bases; J trimming: 7 bases; junction bases outside the gene matches: 15. The CDR3: CSASRGTGGDRQPQHF. CDR3 in DNA: TGCAGTGCTAGCCGCGGGACCGGTGGGGACAGACAGCCCCAGCATTTT.

Notes on this clonotype: Relative to the germline gene, one junction end is altered; a read error may explain this. The gene calls are TRBV20-1 and TRBJ2-6, with 9 bases matching TRBD1. CDR3 size: 17 residues. The V gene's germline CDR1 is DFQATT and CDR2 SNEGSKA (reference sequence). This chain's CDR3 is CSASPGQGASGANVRTF. In DNA, the CDR3 is TGCAGTGCTAGCCCGGGACAGGGAGCCTCTGGGGCCAACGTCCGGACTTTC.

This clonotype has only a few counts. The CDR3 DNA is TGCAGTGCCTTGAGCGGGGGTAACAGTGCTCTCTTGGCTTTCTTT. Amino acid sequence: CSALSGGNSALLAFF. V and J are TRBV20-1 and TRBJ1-1, with D tentatively TRBD1 (5 bases). Per germline, CDR1 DFQATT and CDR2 SNEGSKA (reference sequence). There are 15 residues in the CDR3. V lost 6 bases, J lost 11 bases, and 28 bases lay in between.

V usage is TRBV20-1 and J usage is TRBJ1-6; the D is unclear. CDR1 is DFQATT and CDR2 is SNEGSKA in the germline V gene (reference sequence). V lost 2 bases, J lost 7 bases, and 9 bases lay in between. The CDR3 contains 13 residues. This CDR3 reads CSARWSVNSPLHF. CDR3 coding DNA: TGCAGTGCTAGATGGTCGGTGAATTCACCCCTCCACTTT.

J is TRBJ2-1 and V is TRBV7-2; possibly TRBD2 for D (6 bases). Germline values: CDR1 SGHTA, CDR2 FQGNSA. This CDR3 spans 13 amino acids. The ends were cut back, 0 bases at V and 8 bases at J, with 8 bases in the middle. This chain's CDR3 is CASSLATRDEQFF. The CDR3 DNA reads TGTGCCAGCAGCTTAGCGACTAGGGATGAGCAGTTCTTC.

This clonotype was counted between two and nine times. A single base separates this from a much larger clone, so it may be a read error. V usage is TRBV4-2 and J usage is TRBJ2-3, with no clear D. Trimming removed 5 bases from V and 0 bases from J, with 3 bases in between. This CDR3 contains 12 residues. The V gene's germline CDR1 is LGHNA and CDR2 YNFKEQ. The CDR3 DNA sequence: TGTGCCAGCAGCTGTAGCACAGATACGCAGTATTTT. Residues: CASSCSTDTQYF.

The V and J genes are TRBV20-1 and TRBJ1-4; D is perhaps TRBD1 (6 bases). The CDR3 length is 12 residues. Germline CDR1 DFQATT, CDR2 SNEGSKA (reference sequence). The V gene lost 6 bases and the J gene lost 6 bases, with 11 bases spanning the gap. As DNA, the CDR3 is TGCAGTGCGCTACAGGGTTATGAAAAACTGTTTTTT. As protein: CSALQGYEKLFF.

Turning to this clonotype: A read error may produce the germline difference seen at one junction end. The CDR3 here is CASSQLMTNSPPHF. CDR3 sequence (DNA): TGTGCCAGCAGCCAATTGATGACCAATTCACCCCCCCACTTT. This chain uses TRBV4-2 with TRBJ1-6; no definite D call. This CDR3 is built from 14 residues. Germline CDR1 reads LGHNA; CDR2 reads YNFKEQ.

This clonotype turned up a few times. This chain uses TRBV5-1 with TRBJ2-3; TRBD2 aligns across 11 bases. This CDR3 is 17 amino acids long. The V segment lost 4 bases and the J segment 2 bases; nucleotides outside the gene matches: 9. CDR1 SGHRS and CDR2 YFSETQ come from the germline V gene. CDR3 region: CASSLYGLAGNTDTQYF. The CDR3 DNA sequence: TGCGCCAGCAGCCTCTACGGACTAGCGGGTAACACAGATACGCAGTATTTT.

The chain employs TRBV5-1 and TRBJ2-5, with D unresolved. The J call may be in error: the DNA end matches TRBJ2-7 better. This CDR3 contains 14 residues. Germline CDR1 and CDR2: SGHRS and YFSETQ. The CDR3 sequence: CASSLGYITYEQYF. DNA for the CDR3: TGCGCCAGCAGCTTGGGGTACATCACCTACGAGCAGTACTTC.

V is TRBV12-3 or TRBV12-4 and J is TRBJ2-2, with 8 bases lining up with TRBD1. The CDR3 is 16 residues long. J lost 4 bases, V lost 1 base, and 5 bases had no gene match. The CDR3 region has the DNA TGTGCCAGCAGTTTAGGGGCAGGGGGCTTCACCGGGGAGCTGTTTTTT. Protein product: CASSLGAGGFTGELFF.

V is TRBV20-1 and J is TRBJ2-4, with TRBD2 as a possible D gene (6 bases). Per the germline V gene, CDR1 is DFQATT and CDR2 is SNEGSKA (reference sequence). The CDR3 covers 19 residues. V lost 0 bases, J lost 1 base, and 22 bases lay in between. The CDR3 reads CSARDRLGSGALAKNIQYF. The CDR3 DNA reads as TGCAGTGCTAGAGATAGGTTGGGTAGCGGAGCCCTTGCCAAAAACATTCAGTACTTC.

This chain uses TRBV29-1 with TRBJ1-2; 9 positions agree with TRBD1. J was trimmed by 2 bases and V by 7 bases; bases with no gene match: 5. CDR1 is SQVTM and CDR2 is ANQGSEA in the germline V gene. This CDR3 region has 13 residues. The CDR3 DNA reads as TGCAGCGGGACAGGGGATAAAAACTATGGCTACACCTTC. It codes for CSGTGDKNYGYTF. Variable domain in full (rest from reference TRBV29-1 and TRBJ1-2): SAVISQKPSRDICQRGTSLTIQCQVDSQVTMMFWYRQQPGQSLTLIATANQGSEATYESGFVIDKFPISRPNLTFSTLTVSNMSPEDSSIYLCSGTGDKNYGYTFGSGTRLTVV.

This clonotype has just a few counts. The chain recombines TRBV7-9 with TRBJ2-1, with no clear D. V shed 5 bases and J shed 1 base, with 12 bases lying between them. Germline V gives CDR1 SEHNR, CDR2 FQNEAQ (reference sequence). The CDR3 has 15 amino acids. The DNA for the CDR3 is TGTGCCAGCAGCCCTCCGGGTCTTTCCTACAATGAGCAGTTCTTC. Protein product: CASSPPGLSYNEQFF.

This clonotype showed up just a few times. The chain recombines TRBV20-1 with TRBJ2-7; 8 nucleotides match TRBD1. CDR1 DFQATT and CDR2 SNEGSKA come from the germline V gene (reference sequence). The CDR3 extends over 13 amino acids. Trimming took 1 base from V and 5 from J; bases not matched to a gene: 4. DNA for the CDR3: TGCAGTGCTAGAGGGACAGGGTACCACGAGCAGTACTTC. It codes for CSARGTGYHEQYF.

This clonotype was recorded a few times. The chain couples TRBV18 to TRBJ2-7; the D is unclear. V lost 1 base to trimming and J lost 5 bases, with 12 bases between them. Germline V gene sequence: CDR1 KGHSH, CDR2 LQKENI. The CDR3 spans 14 residues. The CDR3 loop is CASSPRRESNEQYF. The CDR3 bases are TGTGCCAGCTCACCACGGCGAGAGTCAAACGAGCAGTACTTC.

In its sample, this clonotype was seen a few times. The chain combines TRBV9 with TRBJ2-6; D uncertain. Germline CDR1 and CDR2: SGDLS and YYNGEE. Trimming pared 3 bases from V and 5 bases from J, leaving 3 bases between. The CDR3 is 12 residues long. CDR3 residues: CASSERANVLTF. The CDR3 DNA follows: TGTGCCAGCAGCGAGCGGGCCAACGTCCTGACTTTC.

The V gene is TRBV6-2 or TRBV6-3, the J gene TRBJ1-1; D perhaps matches TRBD1 (6 bases). The V end lost 9 bases, the J end lost 2 bases, and 10 bases lay between the germline ends. From germline, CDR1 is MNHEY and CDR2 SVGEGT. CDR3 length: 12 residues. This chain's CDR3 is CASRDTNTEAFF. The CDR3 DNA reads as TGTGCCAGTCGGGACACCAACACTGAAGCTTTCTTT.

The chain uses TRBV7-6 and TRBJ2-4, with 7 bases fitting TRBD2. The J call could be wrong; TRBJ2-7 is a better fit for the DNA end. Germline lookup yields CDR1 SGHVS and CDR2 FNYEAQ. The CDR3 sequence is 15 residues long. For the CDR3, the DNA is TGTGCCAGCAGCATCGGGACTAACGCTAAGTACGAGCAGTACTTC. It is translated as CASSIGTNAKYEQYF.

The V call is TRBV24-1, the J call TRBJ2-3; 9 bases fit TRBD2. V lost 3 bases and J lost 3; bases outside the gene matches: 6. The CDR3 sequence is 16 residues long. Germline lookup yields CDR1 KGHDR and CDR2 SFDVKD. Here the CDR3 reads CATSDPREGRTDTQYF. Written as DNA, the CDR3 is TGTGCCACCAGTGATCCGCGGGAGGGCCGAACAGATACGCAGTATTTT.

This clonotype was recorded a few times. V and J are TRBV15 and TRBJ2-1, with TRBD2 matching over 7 bases. The germline CDR1 and CDR2 sequences are LNHNV and YYDKDF (reference sequence). The CDR3 runs 14 residues. With 3 bases clipped from V and 5 bases from J, the junction kept 4 bases outside the gene matches. CDR3 sequence (DNA): TGTGCCACCAGCAGGGCTAGCGGACACAATGAGCAGTTCTTC. Translated: CATSRASGHNEQFF.

The chain joins TRBV15 to TRBJ2-3; the D call may be TRBD1 or TRBD2 (7 bases each). This CDR3 contains 15 residues. V lost 4 bases, J lost 2 bases, and 13 bases lay in between. Germline V gives CDR1 LNHNV, CDR2 YYDKDF (reference sequence). The CDR3, as DNA: TGTGCCACCAGCACCAGGGGGGACTACACAGATACGCAGTATTTT. It specifies CATSTRGDYTDTQYF.

The CDR3 DNA reads as TGTGCCAGCACCTTCGGGACAGGGGACAATGAGCAGTTCTTC. It translates to CASTFGTGDNEQFF. The chain couples TRBV6-6 to TRBJ2-1; 10 bases map to TRBD1. Germline CDR1 is MNHNY and CDR2 is SVGAGI (reference sequence). This CDR3 has 14 residues. The trim removed 7 bases at V and 5 bases at J, leaving 5 bases unmatched.

This chain joins TRBV20-1 and TRBJ2-4; weak D call: TRBD1 (5 bases). The J call may be in error: the DNA end matches TRBJ2-7 better. CDR3 length: 15 amino acids. Per germline, CDR1 DFQATT and CDR2 SNEGSKA (reference sequence). The CDR3: CSARGGPKTTYEQYF. The CDR3 DNA sequence: TGCAGTGCTAGAGGGGGCCCGAAAACGACCTACGAGCAGTACTTC.

The chain links TRBV3-1 to TRBJ2-1, with TRBD2 matching 8 bases. This CDR3 contains 14 residues. V shed 4 bases, J shed 6 bases, and the junction held 5 bases outside the gene matches. Germline CDR1 LGHDT, CDR2 YNNKEL (reference sequence). In nucleotides, the CDR3 is TGTGCCAGCAGCCGGCGGGAGGCGAGCAATGAGCAGTTCTTC. Protein sequence: CASSRREASNEQFF.

The chain recombines TRBV7-9 with TRBJ2-5; perhaps TRBD2 as D (6 bases). The J call could be wrong; TRBJ2-7 is a better fit for the DNA end. CDR3 length equals 16 residues. In germline, CDR1 is SEHNR, CDR2 FQNEAQ (reference sequence). Here the CDR3 DNA reads TGTGCCAGCAGCTTAGATGGACGGGAGAATCCCTACGAGCAGTACTTC. It translates to CASSLDGRENPYEQYF.